Listed here are 20 T cell receptor beta chains from one sample, sequenced in a study of cytomegalovirus exposure and HLA in healthy donors. Measured with immunoSEQ multiplex PCR; TCRdb has only the in-frame clones, and not every one. The sample has fewer than 200,000 clones, over 85% seen once; the top ten hold 10%. The sample was PBMCs. The receptors stem from a woman under 30 in good health and CMV-seropositive.

This clone was counted a single time. The chain couples TRBV19 to TRBJ2-1, with 7 bases that match TRBD2. In germline, CDR1 is LNHDA, CDR2 SQIVND (reference sequence). The V and J ends lost 5 bases and 0 bases, in that order; junction bases with no gene match: 7. The CDR3 is made up of 16 amino acids. CDR3: CASSRGRGTSYNEQFF. Written as DNA, the CDR3 is TGTGCCAGTAGTCGCGGGAGAGGAACCTCCTACAATGAGCAGTTCTTC.

The V gene is TRBV6-5, the J gene TRBJ2-7, with a weak D call TRBD1 (6 bases). Per the germline V gene, CDR1 is MNHEY and CDR2 is SVGAGI. With 10 bases removed from V and 4 bases from J, the gap between germline ends came to 17 bases. This CDR3 spans 13 amino acids. CDR3 in DNA: TGTGCCACCTCAGGGGCATCGGGGTACGAGCAGTACTTC. This encodes CATSGASGYEQYF.

V gene TRBV9 combines with J gene TRBJ1-1, with a weak D call TRBD1 (5 bases). V was trimmed by 4 bases and J by 5 bases, leaving 12 bases between them. This CDR3 is built from 13 residues. The germline gives CDR1 SGDLS, CDR2 YYNGEE. The CDR3 is CASSLGGGTEAFF. The CDR3 DNA reads TGTGCCAGCAGCCTAGGTGGGGGGACTGAAGCTTTCTTT.

The rearrangement joins TRBV10-1 to TRBJ2-7; TRBD2 might be the D (6 bases). Trimming shortened V by 3 bases and J by 2 bases, and 17 bases separated the two germline ends. Germline V CDR1 and CDR2: WNHNN, SYGVQD (reference sequence). This CDR3 region has 16 residues. As DNA, the CDR3 is TGCGCCAGCAGTGATAACCCGGGACTCCAAACCTACGAGCAGTACTTC. Encoded protein: CASSDNPGLQTYEQYF.

This clone was found once. The chain is built from TRBV6-5 and TRBJ1-5, with no clear D. CDR1 is MNHEY and CDR2 is SVGAGI in the germline V gene. The V gene lost 8 bases and the J gene lost 2 bases, with 13 bases spanning the gap. CDR3 length: 14 residues. The CDR3 sequence: CASSSLEGNQPQHF. The DNA of the CDR3 is TGTGCCAGCTCCAGCCTCGAGGGCAATCAGCCCCAGCATTTT.

This rearrangement joins TRBV2 to TRBJ2-7, with D possibly being TRBD2 (6 bases). The CDR3 covers 14 residues. Trimming stripped 4 bases from V and 3 bases from J, with 13 bases between. Looked up from germline, CDR1 is SNHLY and CDR2 is FYNNEI. CDR3 sequence reads: CASSALQDYYEQYF. In DNA form, the CDR3 reads TGTGCCAGCAGTGCGTTGCAGGACTACTACGAGCAGTACTTC.

The genes are TRBV6-5 and TRBJ1-2; 9 bases map to TRBD1. Germline V CDR1 and CDR2: MNHEY, SVGAGI. V gave up 8 bases and J gave up 7 bases; unmatched junction bases: 5. The CDR3 has 12 amino acids. CDR3 in amino acids: CASATGGLGYTF. Written as DNA, the CDR3 is TGTGCCAGCGCGACAGGGGGACTTGGCTACACCTTC.

The genes are TRBV27 and TRBJ1-1; D ambiguous. There are 14 residues in the CDR3. The germline V and J ends were trimmed by 5 bases and 6 bases, with 16 bases remaining between them. From germline, CDR1 is MNHEY and CDR2 SMNVEV (reference sequence). This chain's CDR3 is CASSLRAGLSEAFF. The CDR3 DNA follows: TGTGCCAGCAGTCTGCGGGCAGGCCTGTCTGAAGCTTTCTTT.

This clone was counted a single time. V usage is TRBV5-1 and J usage is TRBJ1-1; maybe TRBD1 (6 bases). CDR1 SGHRS and CDR2 YFSETQ come from the germline V gene. This CDR3 region has 14 residues. Between the trimmed V and J ends, which lost 4 bases and 6 bases, there was a span of 16 bases. The CDR3 protein is CASSAGDNNPEAFF. The CDR3 DNA follows: TGCGCCAGCAGCGCAGGGGATAATAACCCTGAAGCTTTCTTT. Complete variable domain (other parts from reference TRBV5-1 and TRBJ1-1): KAGVTQTPRYLIKTRGQQVTLSCSPISGHRSVSWYQQTPGQGLQFLFEYFSETQRNKGNFPGRFSGRQFSNSRSEMNVSTLELGDSALYLCASSAGDNNPEAFFGQGTRLTVV.

This chain links TRBV29-1 with TRBJ2-7, with a tentative D call TRBD1 (6 bases). The CDR3 is made up of 17 amino acids. Germline assignment: CDR1 SQVTM and CDR2 ANQGSEA. V lost 0 bases and J lost 5, with 23 bases in between. CDR3 protein: CSVEDPGWGRGEHEQYF. CDR3 coding DNA: TGCAGCGTTGAAGATCCGGGGTGGGGGCGAGGGGAGCACGAGCAGTACTTC.

The CDR3 sequence: CASSQGRTGNYGYTF. CDR3 nucleotides: TGCGCCAGCAGCCAAGGCAGGACAGGGAACTATGGCTACACCTTC. The chain employs TRBV4-3 and TRBJ1-2; the match to TRBD1 covers 8 bases. The CDR3 is made up of 15 amino acids. J gave up 2 bases and V 1 base, and 3 bases lay outside the gene matches. Germline loops: CDR1 LGHNA, CDR2 YSLEER.

This chain connects TRBV7-8 to TRBJ1-3, with 7 bases fitting TRBD1. The CDR3 contains 17 residues. V lost 1 base to trimming and J lost 2 bases; unmatched junction nucleotides: 8. Germline CDR1 is SGHVS and CDR2 is FQNEAQ. CDR3 protein: CASSLGLGGAAGNTIYF. Written as DNA, the CDR3 is TGTGCCAGCAGCTTAGGGCTAGGGGGCGCGGCTGGAAACACCATATATTTT.

This chain joins TRBV29-1 and TRBJ1-1; tentative D call: TRBD1 (5 bases). This CDR3 comprises 13 residues. Per the germline V gene, CDR1 is SQVTM and CDR2 is ANQGSEA. V was pared by 7 bases and J by 0 bases, with 12 bases between. The CDR3 nucleotides read TGCAGCGCGGTACAGGACCTGAACACTGAAGCTTTCTTT. Translated: CSAVQDLNTEAFF.

The rearrangement links TRBV9 to TRBJ2-3; D might be TRBD2 (6 bases). V lost 0 bases, J lost 11 bases, and 13 bases lay in between. CDR1 is SGDLS, CDR2 YYNGEE, per germline. CDR3 length: 13 residues. Here the CDR3 DNA reads TGTGCCAGCAGCGTAGCTAAACGGGAGCAGCAGTATTTT. The encoded protein is CASSVAKREQQYF.

The chain recombines TRBV15 with TRBJ1-2; a weak D match, TRBD1 (5 bases). The CDR3 extends over 16 amino acids. Germline V gene data show CDR1 as LNHNV and CDR2 as YYDKDF (reference sequence). V was clipped by 0 bases and J by 3 bases, with 14 bases between them. The CDR3 is CATSRDGLSGDYGYTF. The CDR3 coding sequence is TGTGCCACCAGCAGAGATGGTTTGTCGGGGGACTATGGCTACACCTTC.

This clone was found a few times. The chain links TRBV18 to TRBJ1-5; TRBD1 is a possible D gene (5 bases). Looked up from germline, CDR1 is KGHSH and CDR2 is LQKENI. Trimming stripped 6 bases from V and 0 bases from J, with 12 bases between. The CDR3 contains 15 residues. The CDR3 sequence: CASSPQGSSNQPQHF. CDR3 in DNA: TGTGCCAGCTCCCCTCAGGGAAGTAGCAATCAGCCCCAGCATTTT.

The rearrangement uses TRBV5-6 and TRBJ2-6, with TRBD1 as a possible D gene (6 bases). The CDR3 sequence is 16 residues long. V lost 3 bases, J lost 2 bases, and 12 bases lay in between. The germline V gene encodes CDR1 SGHDT and CDR2 YYEEEE. CDR3 sequence reads: CASSWGHYAGANVLTF. As DNA, the CDR3 is TGTGCCAGCAGCTGGGGACACTATGCTGGGGCCAACGTCCTGACTTTC.

This rearrangement joins TRBV4-2 to TRBJ2-7; 8 bases line up with TRBD2. Germline assignment: CDR1 LGHNA and CDR2 YNFKEQ. The length of the CDR3 is 15 residues. V trimming: 1 base; J trimming: 2 bases; junction bases outside the gene matches: 4. CDR3 in amino acids: CASSQVAGGAYEQYF. In nucleotides, the CDR3 is TGTGCCAGCAGCCAAGTCGCGGGGGGAGCCTACGAGCAGTACTTC.

The chain is built from TRBV11-3 and TRBJ2-7; 12 bases line up with TRBD2. CDR3 size: 15 residues. Per the germline V gene, CDR1 is SGHNT and CDR2 is YENEEA. With 2 bases clipped from V and 7 bases from J, the junction kept 6 bases outside the gene matches. CDR3 bases: TGTGCCAGCAGCTTATCTAGCGGGAGGGCTAAGGAGCAGTACTTC. It encodes CASSLSSGRAKEQYF.

In this sample, this clone turned up once. The V and J genes are TRBV6-1 and TRBJ2-7, with D possibly being TRBD1 (6 bases). From germline, CDR1 is MNHNS and CDR2 SASEGT. This CDR3 is 17 amino acids long. Between the trimmed V and J ends, which lost 3 bases and 0 bases, there was a span of 18 bases. CDR3 in amino acids: CASSDGTNPRGSYEQYF. CDR3 in DNA: TGTGCCAGCAGTGACGGGACAAACCCTAGGGGCTCCTACGAGCAGTACTTC.